These 24 T cell receptor beta chains were sequenced from one sample in a study of cytomegalovirus exposure and HLA in healthy donors. The PCR contained 60 Vbeta and 13 Jbeta primers. The protocol was immunoSEQ multiplex PCR, while the TCRdb copy is restricted to in-frame clones and leaves out a portion. The sample holds more than 80,000 clones, 60% to 75% seen once. The sample taken for sequencing was PBMCs. These receptors all stem from a man aged 60 to 69 in good health and CMV-seronegative.

The V and J genes are TRBV5-8 and TRBJ2-7, with 9 bases aligning to TRBD1. The CDR3 is made up of 14 amino acids. Unmatched junction bases numbered 4, after V lost 0 bases and J lost 6 bases. CDR1 is SGHTS, CDR2 YDEGEE, per germline. The CDR3 spells CASSLVGQGGEQYF. The CDR3, as DNA: TGTGCCAGCAGCTTGGTGGGACAGGGTGGCGAGCAGTACTTC.

This clone was counted a few times. V gene TRBV2 combines with J gene TRBJ2-1; TRBD2 aligns across 13 bases. The CDR3 is made up of 16 amino acids. With 3 bases clipped from V and 1 base from J, the junction kept 0 bases outside the gene matches. CDR1 SNHLY and CDR2 FYNNEI come from the germline V gene. Here the CDR3 reads CASSETSGGSYNEQFF. CDR3 DNA: TGTGCCAGCAGTGAGACTAGCGGGGGGTCCTACAATGAGCAGTTCTTC.

This clone was recorded only once. This chain links TRBV7-9 with TRBJ1-1; possible D gene TRBD1, 5 bases. The V gene's germline CDR1 is SEHNR and CDR2 FQNEAQ (reference sequence). Trimming took 7 bases from V and 0 from J, leaving 15 bases between them. There are 15 residues in the CDR3. The CDR3 reads CASTPRVGMNTEAFF. The DNA of the CDR3 is TGTGCCAGCACCCCCAGGGTAGGAATGAACACTGAAGCTTTCTTT.

This clone was picked up a small number of times. V and J are TRBV7-9 and TRBJ1-2; D is unclear. CDR1 is SEHNR, CDR2 FQNEAQ, per germline (reference sequence). The CDR3 covers 14 residues. V lost 1 base and J 3 bases, leaving 9 bases between the germline ends. The CDR3: CASSLEAADYGYTF. In DNA, the CDR3 is TGTGCCAGCAGCTTAGAGGCGGCTGACTATGGCTACACCTTC.

V usage is TRBV4-2 and J usage is TRBJ2-1, with TRBD2 matching 11 bases. There are 17 residues in the CDR3. CDR1 LGHNA and CDR2 YNFKEQ come from the germline V gene. V was pared by 4 bases and J by 9 bases, with 14 bases of the junction left unmatched. This chain's CDR3 is CASSPRVAGGPESEQFF. CDR3 nucleotide sequence: TGTGCCAGCAGCCCCCGGGTAGCGGGGGGGCCGGAGTCTGAGCAGTTCTTC.

The chain joins TRBV5-1 to TRBJ2-1, with 11 bases fitting TRBD2. Germline V gene sequence: CDR1 SGHRS, CDR2 YFSETQ. Trimming took 0 bases from V and 0 from J; bases not matched to a gene: 2. The CDR3 length is 17 residues. This chain's CDR3 is CASSLGLAGGSYNEQFF. The CDR3 region has the DNA TGCGCCAGCAGCTTGGGCCTAGCGGGAGGCTCCTACAATGAGCAGTTCTTC.

The rearrangement joins TRBV5-6 to TRBJ2-3; possibly TRBD1 for D (5 bases). The V end lost 3 bases, the J end lost 5 bases, and 10 bases lay between the germline ends. This CDR3 region has 13 residues. The V gene's germline CDR1 is SGHDT and CDR2 YYEEEE. The CDR3 reads CASSWGREDTQYF. In DNA form, the CDR3 reads TGTGCCAGCAGCTGGGGCAGGGAAGATACGCAGTATTTT.

The CDR3 bases are TGCGCCAGCAGCTTGGAGTCGGGAGGGCCGCAAGAGACCCAGTACTTC. Translated, it gives CASSLESGGPQETQYF. The chain uses TRBV5-1 and TRBJ2-5; 8 bases are shared with TRBD2. Germline lookup yields CDR1 SGHRS and CDR2 YFSETQ. Losses at the gene ends were 0 bases for V and 2 bases for J; bases not matched to a gene: 6. The CDR3 length is 16 residues. Supplemented by reference TRBV5-1 and TRBJ2-5, the full variable domain reads KAGVTQTPRYLIKTRGQQVTLSCSPISGHRSVSWYQQTPGQGLQFLFEYFSETQRNKGNFPGRFSGRQFSNSRSEMNVSTLELGDSALYLCASSLESGGPQETQYFGPGTRLLVL.

This clone was detected only a few times. The chain recombines TRBV29-1 with TRBJ2-3, with D possibly TRBD2 on 5 matching bases. Trimming stripped 4 bases from V and 5 bases from J, with 13 bases between. This CDR3 comprises 13 residues. Germline CDR1 is SQVTM and CDR2 is ANQGSEA. The DNA of the CDR3 is TGCAGCGTTGGTAGGACGGCGGGAGATACGCAGTATTTT. It specifies CSVGRTAGDTQYF.

The chain recombines TRBV7-6 with TRBJ2-2; D ambiguous. The CDR3 runs 15 residues. V was trimmed by 1 base and J by 1 base, leaving 7 bases between them. Per germline, CDR1 SGHVS and CDR2 FNYEAQ. CDR3 coding DNA: TGTGCCAGCAGCTTAGGGCAGTGGAACACCGGGGAGCTGTTTTTT. Translating it yields CASSLGQWNTGELFF.

V gene TRBV19 combines with J gene TRBJ1-6, with TRBD1 matching 9 bases. V shed 7 bases, J shed 5 bases, and the junction held 6 bases outside the gene matches. CDR3 length equals 15 residues. Germline values: CDR1 LNHDA, CDR2 SQIVND (reference sequence). CDR3 nucleotides: TGTGCCAGTACCCCCGGGACAGGGCATAATTCACCCCTCCACTTT. It codes for CASTPGTGHNSPLHF. Combining the CDR3 with reference TRBV19 and TRBJ1-6 gives the whole variable domain DGGITQSPKYLFRKEGQNVTLSCEQNLNHDAMYWYRQDPGQGLRLIYYSQIVNDFQKGDIAEGYSVSREKKESFPLTVTSAQKNPTAFYLCASTPGTGHNSPLHFGNGTRLTVT.

This clone was detected a few times. This chain uses TRBV19 with TRBJ1-2; 7 bases fit TRBD1. This CDR3 region has 13 residues. Germline assignment: CDR1 LNHDA and CDR2 SQIVND (reference sequence). V shed 10 bases and J 1 base; nucleotides not matched to a gene: 6. The CDR3 here is CATRDSNNYGYTF. The CDR3, as DNA: TGTGCCACCCGGGACAGTAATAACTATGGCTACACCTTC.

The rearrangement joins TRBV7-9 to TRBJ1-1; maybe TRBD1 (6 bases). The germline V gene has CDR1 SEHNR and CDR2 FQNEAQ (reference sequence). This CDR3 has 14 amino acids. V lost 5 bases and J 5 bases, leaving 15 bases between the germline ends. The CDR3 here is CASSQRGGPTEAFF. The CDR3 DNA reads TGTGCCAGCAGCCAACGGGGGGGGCCGACTGAAGCTTTCTTT.

The chain combines TRBV5-1 with TRBJ2-1; 16 bases line up with TRBD2. The CDR3 totals 17 residues. V lost 3 bases and J lost 5; bases outside the gene matches: 5. In germline, CDR1 is SGHRS, CDR2 YFSETQ. The CDR3 region is CASSWGTSGGANNEQFF. The DNA of the CDR3 is TGCGCCAGCAGCTGGGGGACTAGCGGGGGGGCGAACAATGAGCAGTTCTTC. The entire variable domain, with the rest obtained from reference TRBV5-1 and TRBJ2-1, is as follows: KAGVTQTPRYLIKTRGQQVTLSCSPISGHRSVSWYQQTPGQGLQFLFEYFSETQRNKGNFPGRFSGRQFSNSRSEMNVSTLELGDSALYLCASSWGTSGGANNEQFFGPGTRLTVL.

The V gene is TRBV5-1, the J gene TRBJ2-3; 9 nucleotides align to TRBD2. Germline V gene data show CDR1 as SGHRS and CDR2 as YFSETQ. The CDR3 length is 16 residues. J gave up 1 base and V 0 bases, and 3 bases lay outside the gene matches. The DNA for the CDR3 is TGCGCCAGCAGCTTGGGGGCTAGCGGGGGCACAGATACGCAGTATTTT. Amino acid sequence: CASSLGASGGTDTQYF.

This rearrangement joins TRBV11-3 to TRBJ2-5; weak D call: TRBD2 (6 bases). Trimming took off 4 bases at V and 3 bases at J, with 9 bases between the two ends. The germline V gene has CDR1 SGHNT and CDR2 YENEEA. The CDR3 length is 13 residues. The CDR3 spells CASSSRLEETQYF. The CDR3 DNA follows: TGTGCCAGCAGCTCCCGACTAGAAGAGACCCAGTACTTC.

The rearrangement joins TRBV11-2 to TRBJ1-2; D might be TRBD1 (6 bases). Germline assignment: CDR1 SGHAT and CDR2 FQNNGV. Trimming took off 5 bases at V and 3 bases at J, with 22 bases between the two ends. The CDR3 covers 17 residues. The CDR3 reads CASSRLGQGTSDYGYTF. DNA of the CDR3: TGTGCCAGCAGCAGATTAGGGCAGGGGACCTCGGACTATGGCTACACCTTC.

The V gene is TRBV12-5, the J gene TRBJ2-5; 7 bases fit TRBD1. The junction had 3 bases not matched to a gene; V was cut back by 1 base and J by 4 bases. Germline values: CDR1 LGHNT, CDR2 FRNRAP. This CDR3 spans 14 amino acids. CDR3 in DNA: TGTGCTAGTGGTTTGGAGGGGGCCTCAGAGACCCAGTACTTC. This gives the protein CASGLEGASETQYF.

The gene calls are TRBV7-2 and TRBJ2-6; D is uncertain. The CDR3 runs 13 residues. CDR1 is SGHTA, CDR2 FQGNSA, per germline. The V end lost 3 bases, the J end lost 3 bases, and 3 bases lay between the germline ends. As DNA, the CDR3 is TGTGCCAGCAGCTTCTTTGGGGCCAACGTCCTGACTTTC. This codes for CASSFFGANVLTF.

There are a few counts of this clone. The rearrangement joins TRBV29-1 to TRBJ2-3; 7 bases line up with TRBD1. Germline trimming cut 6 bases from V and 0 bases from J; bases unmatched to any gene: 12. Germline CDR1 and CDR2: SQVTM and ANQGSEA. This CDR3 comprises 16 residues. In DNA form, the CDR3 reads TGCAGCGTAGGGGACAGTAAGAAAACTAGCACAGATACGCAGTATTTT. Residues: CSVGDSKKTSTDTQYF.

The chain employs TRBV19 and TRBJ2-1; tentative D call: TRBD2 (5 bases). The CDR3 extends over 16 amino acids. V shed 6 bases and J shed 3 bases, with 18 bases lying between them. Germline-derived CDR1 and CDR2 are LNHDA and SQIVND (reference sequence). CDR3: CASRSVGAPNYNEQFF. CDR3 coding DNA: TGTGCCAGTAGATCCGTGGGAGCGCCTAACTACAATGAGCAGTTCTTC.

The V call is TRBV4-2, the J call TRBJ1-2, with 7 positions matching TRBD1. V lost 3 bases to trimming and J lost 2 bases; unmatched junction nucleotides: 9. Germline V CDR1 and CDR2: LGHNA, YNFKEQ. This CDR3 region has 16 residues. The CDR3 DNA reads TGTGCCAGCAGCCACGAGACAGGGACGATGAACTATGGCTACACCTTC. Protein sequence: CASSHETGTMNYGYTF.

The rearrangement links TRBV4-1 to TRBJ2-2; 7 bases map to TRBD1. The CDR3 is 15 residues long. With 1 base clipped from V and 1 base from J, the junction kept 0 bases outside the gene matches. Germline V gene lookup returns CDR1 MGHRA and CDR2 YSYEKL. The CDR3 loop reads CASSQGTGNTGELFF. CDR3 DNA sequence: TGCGCCAGCAGCCAAGGGACAGGGAACACCGGGGAGCTGTTTTTT.

The rearrangement links TRBV6-5 to TRBJ2-1; D is possibly TRBD2 (5 bases). The CDR3 sequence is 14 residues long. V gave up 8 bases and J gave up 5 bases, with 16 bases separating them. Germline CDR1 is MNHEY and CDR2 is SVGAGI. CDR3 nucleotide sequence: TGTGCCAGCTCGTTGACTATTAAAGACAATGAGCAGTTCTTC. Its translation is CASSLTIKDNEQFF.